These 8 T cell receptor beta chains were sequenced from one sample in a study of PD-1 blockade in classical Hodgkin lymphoma. Some clones are missing from TCRdb's copy, which holds only in-frame ones; the method was immunoSEQ multiplex PCR. The repertoire consists of tens of thousands of clones, with approximately 90% occurring once and the leading ten covering under 3%. The time point here: cycle 4 day 1 (C4D1), after 6 weeks of nivolumab. After autologous stem cell transplantation all patients relapsed, and prior brentuximab vedotin exposure differed between cohorts. Sequencing was performed on peripheral blood mononuclear cells (PBMCs), taken before the fourth cycle of nivolumab. The receptors here all came from a human donor with classical Hodgkin lymphoma.

V gene TRBV30 combines with J gene TRBJ1-4; 11 bases are a match to TRBD1. The CDR3 is 14 residues long. Germline-derived CDR1 and CDR2 are GTSNPN and SVGIG (reference sequence). The ends lost 4 bases at V and 6 bases at J; junction bases unmatched: 4. The CDR3 protein is CAWNPGQGDEKLFF. CDR3 DNA sequence: TGTGCCTGGAACCCGGGACAGGGGGATGAAAAACTGTTTTTT.

The chain links TRBV2 to TRBJ2-2, with 10 bases fitting TRBD1. The CDR3 covers 14 residues. Looked up from germline, CDR1 is SNHLY and CDR2 is FYNNEI. The V and J ends lost 10 bases and 4 bases, in that order; junction bases with no gene match: 6. This CDR3 reads CATSRDRGTGELFF. In nucleotides, the CDR3 is TGTGCCACCTCCCGGGACAGGGGCACCGGGGAGCTGTTTTTT.

The chain has TRBV7-9 and TRBJ1-6; maybe TRBD1 (5 bases). V was clipped by 5 bases and J by 8 bases, with 22 bases between them. Germline V gene data show CDR1 as SEHNR and CDR2 as FQNEAQ (reference sequence). CDR3 length: 17 amino acids. The CDR3 loop reads CASSSPGRLRVDSPLHF. The CDR3 nucleotides read TGTGCCAGCAGCAGCCCGGGACGGCTAAGAGTTGATTCACCCCTCCACTTT.

The chain is built from TRBV7-9 and TRBJ1-5; D remains unclear. CDR3 size: 16 residues. V lost 3 bases to trimming and J lost 1 base, with 13 bases between them. Germline V gene sequence: CDR1 SEHNR, CDR2 FQNEAQ (reference sequence). CDR3 region: CASSLEGGKSNQPQHF. CDR3 nucleotides: TGTGCCAGCAGCTTGGAAGGAGGTAAGAGCAATCAGCCCCAGCATTTT.

The gene calls are TRBV9 and TRBJ1-2; D remains unclear. CDR1 and CDR2 from the germline V gene are SGDLS and YYNGEE. The CDR3 has 13 amino acids. The V and J ends lost 2 bases and 4 bases respectively, with 9 bases between them. CDR3 in DNA: TGTGCCAGCAGCGTTGGAGTCTCCTATGGCTACACCTTC. Protein product: CASSVGVSYGYTF.

This chain joins TRBV4-3 and TRBJ2-1; maybe TRBD1 (6 bases). The CDR3 has 18 amino acids. CDR1 and CDR2 (germline): LGHNA, YSLEER. Between the trimmed V and J ends, which lost 0 bases and 7 bases, there was a span of 22 bases. Here the CDR3 DNA reads TGCGCCAGCAGCCAAGAGTCAACAGGGCCTCAATTGACGAATGAGCAGTTCTTC. Residues: CASSQESTGPQLTNEQFF.

The chain carries TRBV6-6 and TRBJ1-4; unclear D gene. Per germline, CDR1 MNHNY and CDR2 SVGAGI (reference sequence). The CDR3 totals 13 residues. V was pared by 6 bases and J by 6 bases, with 11 bases between. The DNA for the CDR3 is TGTGCCAGCAGCCGGAACGGTGATGAAAAACTGTTTTTT. Its translation is CASSRNGDEKLFF.

V gene TRBV9 combines with J gene TRBJ1-5, with 10 bases identical to TRBD1. CDR3 length: 15 amino acids. From germline, CDR1 is SGDLS and CDR2 YYNGEE. V lost 0 bases to trimming and J lost 5 bases; unmatched junction nucleotides: 2. The CDR3 region has the DNA TGTGCCAGCAGCGTAGTGGGACAGGGGCATCAGCCCCAGCATTTT. The encoded protein is CASSVVGQGHQPQHF.